Shown below are 9 T cell receptor beta chains from a single sample sequenced in a study of T cells after yellow fever vaccination. Each CDR3 protein gets one entry after TCRdb re-called the 5' RACE reads with MiXCR. The table lists about 340,000 distinct CDR3 sequences, roughly 8.7% of them singletons, with roughly 18% in the top ten. The material was PBMCs, obtained on the day of the first yellow fever vaccination. These receptors all stem from a man between 18 and 35 years old who received the YFV17D yellow fever vaccine.

This clonotype has just a few counts. The J gene is TRBJ1-5, the V gene TRBV12-3 or TRBV12-4; maybe TRBD1 (6 bases). The CDR3 is made up of 14 amino acids. The V end lost 7 bases, the J end lost 7 bases, and 17 bases lay between the germline ends. This CDR3 reads CASTNGGAEQPQHF. The CDR3 bases are TGTGCCAGCACCAATGGGGGGGCTGAGCAGCCCCAGCATTTT.

This clonotype occurred many times. The chain uses TRBV6-2 or TRBV6-3 and TRBJ2-2; D not certain. Germline values: CDR1 MNHEY, CDR2 SVGEGT. Trimming removed 5 bases from V and 0 bases from J, with 13 bases in between. The CDR3 spans 16 residues. CDR3 in DNA: TGTGCCAGCAGTGCCTTTTGGGCAGCGAACACCGGGGAGCTGTTTTTT. It yields the protein CASSAFWAANTGELFF.

The gene calls are TRBV28 and TRBJ2-3; D unclear. With 9 bases removed from V and 2 bases from J, the gap between germline ends came to 9 bases. CDR3 length equals 12 residues. Germline V gene data show CDR1 as MDHEN and CDR2 as SYDVKM. The CDR3 DNA sequence: TGTGCCAGTGGCGGCCACACAGATACGCAGTATTTT. As protein: CASGGHTDTQYF.

This clonotype was detected only a few times. The chain employs TRBV20-1 and TRBJ2-3; D may match TRBD1 or TRBD2 (5 bases each). Per germline, CDR1 DFQATT and CDR2 SNEGSKA (reference sequence). The CDR3 runs 14 residues. V lost 3 bases to trimming and J lost 5 bases, with 15 bases between them. The DNA of the CDR3 is TGCAGTGCTAGGCTCCGGGACCTGGGAGATACGCAGTATTTT. Translating it yields CSARLRDLGDTQYF.

This clonotype has just a few counts. The CDR3 spells CAWSVNPGQSNTEAFF. CDR3 in DNA: TGTGCCTGGAGTGTTAATCCGGGACAATCAAACACTGAAGCTTTCTTT. V usage is TRBV30 and J usage is TRBJ1-1; tentative D call: TRBD1 (6 bases). Germline V gene data show CDR1 as GTSNPN and CDR2 as SVGIG (reference sequence). V was clipped by 0 bases and J by 2 bases, with 16 bases between them. This CDR3 is 16 amino acids long.

The chain carries TRBV3-1 and TRBJ2-3; no definite D call. V was trimmed by 1 base and J by 2 bases, leaving 4 bases between them. The CDR3 extends over 13 amino acids. Germline lookup yields CDR1 LGHDT and CDR2 YNNKEL (reference sequence). The CDR3 DNA is TGTGCCAGCAGCCAAGCGCACACAGATACGCAGTATTTT. As protein: CASSQAHTDTQYF.

This clonotype was seen a handful of times. The rearrangement links TRBV4-1 to TRBJ2-5; the D gene is possibly TRBD1 (6 bases). Germline V gene sequence: CDR1 MGHRA, CDR2 YSYEKL. The V end was cut by 0 bases, the J end by 4 bases, with 15 bases between. CDR3 length: 16 amino acids. The CDR3 DNA reads TGCGCCAGCAGCCAAGATCGGAACAGGGTGGGAGAGACCCAGTACTTC. Protein: CASSQDRNRVGETQYF.

This clonotype was detected many times. The chain has TRBV11-2 and TRBJ1-6; 9 positions agree with TRBD1. The CDR3 is made up of 14 amino acids. The germline CDR1 and CDR2 sequences are SGHAT and FQNNGV. V dropped 6 bases and J dropped 5; count of bases not matched to a gene: 2. The CDR3 nucleotides read TGTGCCAGCAGTAGGGACAGGGATAATTCACCCCTCCACTTT. This translates into CASSRDRDNSPLHF.

This clonotype has more than one count but fewer than ten. The rearrangement uses TRBV12-3 or TRBV12-4 and TRBJ1-1, with TRBD1 matching over 9 bases. The CDR3 consists of 15 residues. Germline trimming cut 6 bases from V and 7 bases from J; bases unmatched to any gene: 12. CDR3 protein: CASRQGANRGFEAFF. CDR3 bases: TGTGCCAGCAGACAGGGGGCTAATCGGGGCTTTGAAGCTTTCTTT.